The 6 T cell receptor beta chains in this list originate from one sample, sequenced in a study of blood T cell repertoires in COVID-19 (TCRdb year 2020). The library was prepared using the immunoSEQ multiplex PCR assay. TCRdb stores this immuneACCESS table with in-frame sequences only. Part of the clones is absent; in the studies checked, under half of the shortfall reflects unresolved V genes, and no reason is known for the rest. The sample table shows under 60,000 clones, and 87% are seen once. The ten largest clones take up approximately 6% of the sample. Sequencing was done on a sample of peripheral blood. The receptors derive from a woman aged 55-69 years with COVID-19, enrolled during active disease.

The CDR3 DNA follows: TGTGCCCGATACCGGGATTTATATGGCTACACCTTC. Protein product: CARYRDLYGYTF. V gene TRBV30 combines with J gene TRBJ1-2; the D is unclear. Germline V gene sequence: CDR1 GTSNPN, CDR2 SVGIG (reference sequence). Trimming took off 8 bases at V and 5 bases at J, with 15 bases between the two ends. This CDR3 is 12 amino acids long.

This chain uses TRBV28 with TRBJ2-3; weak D call: TRBD1 (5 bases). CDR1 is MDHEN and CDR2 is SYDVKM in the germline V gene. With 5 bases removed from V and 13 bases from J, the gap between germline ends came to 13 bases. The length of the CDR3 is 11 residues. The CDR3 region is CASSPDTRKYF. CDR3 in DNA: TGTGCCAGCAGTCCGGACACTCGGAAGTATTTT. Complete variable domain (other parts from reference TRBV28 and TRBJ2-3): DVKVTQSSRYLVKRTGEKVFLECVQDMDHENMFWYRQDPGLGLRLIYFSYDVKMKEKGDIPEGYSVSREKKERFSLILESASTNQTSMYLCASSPDTRKYFGPGTRLTVL.

V is TRBV7-8 and J is TRBJ1-5; possible D gene TRBD1, 5 bases. Trimming pared 4 bases from V and 0 bases from J, leaving 7 bases between. Germline loops: CDR1 SGHVS, CDR2 FQNEAQ. The CDR3 is 14 residues long. This chain's CDR3 is CASSWDYSNQPQHF. The CDR3 DNA reads TGTGCCAGCAGCTGGGACTATAGCAATCAGCCCCAGCATTTT.

The sample holds one count of this clone. The rearrangement joins TRBV4-1 to TRBJ1-1; no firm D call. This CDR3 comprises 15 residues. Trimming took off 1 base at V and 0 bases at J, with 9 bases between the two ends. The V gene's germline CDR1 is MGHRA and CDR2 YSYEKL. The CDR3 DNA sequence: TGCGCCAGCAGCCAAGTTCAGAACATGAACACTGAAGCTTTCTTT. This sequence encodes CASSQVQNMNTEAFF.

The rearrangement joins TRBV7-3 to TRBJ2-1; 12 bases map to TRBD2. V lost 5 bases to trimming and J lost 6 bases; unmatched junction nucleotides: 8. CDR3 length: 16 residues. The germline gives CDR1 SGHTA, CDR2 FQGTGA. The CDR3 bases are TGTGCCAGCAGCACCCAACCGGGACTAGCGGGCAATGAGCAGTTCTTC. Translation: CASSTQPGLAGNEQFF.

The DNA for the CDR3 is TGTGCCAGCAGACGGACAGGGGGCGATGGCTACACCTTC. Encoded protein: CASRRTGGDGYTF. The V call is TRBV6-5, the J call TRBJ1-2, with 11 bases identical to TRBD1. The trim removed 6 bases at V and 6 bases at J, leaving 3 bases unmatched. This CDR3 comprises 13 residues. CDR1 is MNHEY and CDR2 is SVGAGI in the germline V gene.